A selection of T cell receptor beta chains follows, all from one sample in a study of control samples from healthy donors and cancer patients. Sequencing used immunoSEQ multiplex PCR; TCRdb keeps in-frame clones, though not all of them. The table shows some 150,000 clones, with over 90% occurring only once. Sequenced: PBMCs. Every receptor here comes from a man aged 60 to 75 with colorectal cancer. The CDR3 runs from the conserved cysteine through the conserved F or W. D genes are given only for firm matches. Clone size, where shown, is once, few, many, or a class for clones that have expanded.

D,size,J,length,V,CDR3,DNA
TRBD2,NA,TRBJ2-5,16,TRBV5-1,CASSLSPSGVGETQYF,TGCGCCAGCAGCTTGTCCCCTAGCGGGGTTGGGGAGACCCAGTACTTC
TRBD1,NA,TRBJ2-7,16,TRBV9,CASSVAHTGGDYEQYF,TGTGCCAGCAGCGTGGCACACACAGGGGGCGACTACGAGCAGTACTTC
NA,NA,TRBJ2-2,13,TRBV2,CASRGQGTGELFF,TGTGCCAGCAGGGGGCAAGGCACCGGGGAGCTGTTTTTT
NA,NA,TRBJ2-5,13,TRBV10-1,CASSAFREGTQYF,TGCGCCAGCAGTGCATTCCGGGAAGGGACCCAGTACTTC
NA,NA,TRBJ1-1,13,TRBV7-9,CASSSTGNTEAFF,TGTGCCAGCAGCTCCACAGGGAACACTGAAGCTTTCTTT
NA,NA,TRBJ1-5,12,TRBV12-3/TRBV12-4,CASSDGNQPQHF,TGTGCCAGCAGTGACGGCAATCAGCCCCAGCATTTT
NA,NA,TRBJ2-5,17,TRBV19,CASSSQGGDRPLETQYF,TGTGCCAGTAGCTCTCAGGGGGGGGACAGACCTTTAGAGACCCAGTACTTC
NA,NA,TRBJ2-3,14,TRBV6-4,CASSGLPNTDTQYF,TGTGCCAGCAGCGGACTACCGAACACAGATACGCAGTATTTT
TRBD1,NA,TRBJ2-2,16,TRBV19,CASSEPGQGVGGELFF,TGTGCCAGTAGTGAACCGGGACAGGGAGTGGGCGGGGAGCTGTTTTTT
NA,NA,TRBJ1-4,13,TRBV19,CASTTGYYEKLFF,TGTGCCAGTACGACTGGGTATTACGAAAAACTGTTTTTT
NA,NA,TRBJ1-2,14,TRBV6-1,CASSEGGVGYGYTF,TGTGCCAGCAGTGAAGGTGGGGTCGGATATGGCTACACCTTC
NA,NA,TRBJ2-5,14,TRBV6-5,CASSYRGDQETQYF,TGTGCCAGCAGTTACAGGGGGGACCAAGAGACCCAGTACTTC
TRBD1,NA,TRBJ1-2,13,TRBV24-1,CATSEWDSDGYTF,TGTGCCACCAGTGAATGGGACAGCGATGGCTACACCTTC
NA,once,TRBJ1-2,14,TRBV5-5,CASSLAGGNYGYTF,TGTGCCAGCAGCTTGGCCGGGGGGAACTATGGCTACACCTTC
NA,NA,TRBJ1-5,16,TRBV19,CATLPQSTAFNQPQHF,TGTGCCACTCTCCCCCAAAGCACAGCCTTCAATCAGCCCCAGCATTTT
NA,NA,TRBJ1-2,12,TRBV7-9,CASSLVNYGYTF,TGTGCCAGCAGCCTAGTAAACTATGGCTACACCTTC
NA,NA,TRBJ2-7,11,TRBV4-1,CASSQEGYQYF,TGCGCCAGCAGCCAAGAAGGGTATCAGTACTTC
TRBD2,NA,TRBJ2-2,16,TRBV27,CASSLRGLAGTGELFF,TGTGCCAGCAGTTTGCGGGGACTAGCGGGCACCGGGGAGCTGTTTTTT
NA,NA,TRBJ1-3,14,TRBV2,CASSPGGSGNTIYF,TGTGCCAGCAGTCCGGGGGGCTCTGGAAACACCATATATTTT
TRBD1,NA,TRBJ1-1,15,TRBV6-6,CASSNRGEMNTEAFF,TGTGCCAGCAGTAACAGGGGGGAAATGAACACTGAAGCTTTCTTT
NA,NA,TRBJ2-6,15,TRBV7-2,CASSLDSSGANVLTF,TGTGCCAGCAGTTTAGACAGCTCTGGGGCCAACGTCCTGACTTTC
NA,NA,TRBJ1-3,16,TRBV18,CASSPPRQRSGNTIYF,TGTGCCAGCTCACCACCCCGACAGCGCTCTGGAAACACCATATATTTT
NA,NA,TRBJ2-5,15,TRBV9,CASSVTGGAQETQYF,TGTGCCAGCAGCGTAACAGGGGGGGCTCAAGAGACCCAGTACTTC
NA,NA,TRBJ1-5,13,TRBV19,CASWDTSNQPQHF,TGTGCCAGTTGGGACACCAGCAATCAGCCCCAGCATTTT
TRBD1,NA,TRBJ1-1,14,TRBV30,CAWSKTGRDTEAFF,TGTGCCTGGAGTAAGACAGGGCGGGACACTGAAGCTTTCTTT
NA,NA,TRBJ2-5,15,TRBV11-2,CASSTTPGAGETQYF,TGTGCCAGCAGCACCACTCCAGGGGCGGGGGAGACCCAGTACTTC
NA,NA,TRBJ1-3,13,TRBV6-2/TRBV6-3,CASSPGTGNTIYF,TGTGCCAGCAGTCCCGGGACGGGAAACACCATATATTTT
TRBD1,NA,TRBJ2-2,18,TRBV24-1,CATSEQDRGIFHTGELFF,TGTGCCACCAGTGAGCAGGACAGGGGAATTTTCCACACCGGGGAGCTGTTTTTT
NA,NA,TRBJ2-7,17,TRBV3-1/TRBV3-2,CASSQSGLTSLYYEQYF,TGTGCCAGCAGCCAGTCGGGACTCACCTCCCTCTACTACGAGCAGTACTTC
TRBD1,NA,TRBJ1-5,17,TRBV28,CASSITTGGVGNQPQHF,TGTGCCAGCAGTATAACGACAGGGGGGGTTGGCAATCAGCCCCAGCATTTT
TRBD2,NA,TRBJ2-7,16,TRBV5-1,CASSLGEGSVINGQYF,TGCGCCAGCAGCTTGGGGGAGGGATCCGTCATCAACGGGCAGTACTTC